The TCR beta chain described here comes from a study of a mutant IDH1 vaccine in newly diagnosed glioma (dated by TCRdb to about 2021). In terms of the full investigation: Of the 30 to 35 treated patients, around 62% were male and around 40% were female, and a mean age of 40.4 years was recorded. Before enrollment, most patients had been given radiochemotherapy with temozolomide as standard therapy, while the rest had received either radiotherapy alone or temozolomide alone. Peripheral blood was collected at six visits: V03 (baseline), V05, V07, V10, V12 and V13. For exploratory analyses, longitudinal TCRB deep sequencing was carried out in 25 to 30 treated patients wherever samples were available. The full study reports these points: No apparent relationship was observed between pseudoprogression and alterations in the top peripheral T cell clonotypes detected by TCRB sequencing. Immune responses induced by the vaccine were seen in 93.3% of patients across multiple MHC alleles. The authors noted that analyses of patient blood samples could not be reproduced because of sample limitations. PBMC samples for TCRB deep sequencing were selected based on availability.

This clone was counted a single time. What antigen it recognizes has not been identified. Per-base quality was not reported, and no clone a single base away is much larger than it. The sample's time point, from its label and the paper: baseline, week 1 (first vaccination visit). The treatment or condition label here, explained by the study, means: pre-vaccination baseline after standard-of-care therapy. Donors had newly diagnosed WHO grade 3 or 4 IDH1-mutant astrocytomas with loss of nuclear ATRX. The samples were drawn from NOA16, a multicentre, single-arm, open-label phase I trial in Germany that tested a mutant IDH1 peptide vaccine in humans for the first time. Blood drawn at visit V03 was used as the baseline sample for immunogenicity testing. Genomic DNA for TCRB sequencing was extracted from EDTA blood using the DNeasy Blood and Tissue Kit. Library creation used the immunoSEQ multiplex PCR assay. The hsTCRB Kit was used according to the manufacturer's protocol to amplify rearranged TCR beta chain sequences. TCRB libraries were sequenced on an Illumina MiSeq. For the original study's pipeline: The proprietary platform of the kit vendor was used for demultiplexing, trimming and gene mapping. TCRdb took this table from immuneACCESS and kept in-frame rearrangements with V and J called. Such tables lack part of the clones; where checked against another copy, unresolved V genes explain under half of the gap, and the rest is unexplained. V and J calls and clone size follow that table, whereas D and trimming were derived from the DNA. Across this sample there are tens of thousands of clones, with 83% seen only once. The ten largest make up 7% to 9% of the sample.

In the germline V gene (reference sequence), CDR1 corresponds to GTSNPN and CDR2 to SVGIG. Relative to germline, V is 3 bases shorter and J is 4 bases shorter, with 10 bases between their ends. From its cysteine to its phenylalanine, the CDR3 spans 13 amino acids. Of the read, only the CDR3 DNA is kept; its 39 bases are in frame from base 1. This clonotype was obtained from a woman between 45 and 65 years old with glioma. The chain uses TRBV30 and TRBJ1-3; the D region possibly corresponds to TRBD1 (6 bases align). The sample here was PBMCs, taken from a glioma patient treated with radiotherapy, temozolomide or both. CDR3 reads: CAWRGQLGNTIYF. The DNA is as follows: TGTGCCTGGAGGGGACAACTGGGAAACACCATATATTTT.